This T cell receptor beta chain originates from a study of blood T cell repertoires in COVID-19. Study context: Spain, Italy and the United States supplied samples that represented acute and convalescent COVID-19.

Germline CDR1 reads MGHRA; CDR2 reads YSYEKL. The junction had 10 bases not matched to a gene; V was cut back by 4 bases and J by 6 bases. The CDR3 extends over 16 amino acids. Participants had their cohort set by participant-reported clinical history. This table comes from immunoSEQ multiplex PCR, and its TCRdb copy is limited to in-frame clones, with some not included. The sample records some 200,000 clones, approximately 78% being singletons. The genes are TRBV4-1 and TRBJ1-2; 11 bases are shared with TRBD1. The source material was PBMCs or T cells enriched from blood (not recorded which). The source of this sequence is a woman in her fifties or sixties who had recovered from COVID-19. The CDR3 here is CASSRGQGAYGDGYTF. CDR3 coding DNA: TGCGCCAGCAGCCGAGGACAGGGGGCTTACGGAGATGGCTACACCTTC.